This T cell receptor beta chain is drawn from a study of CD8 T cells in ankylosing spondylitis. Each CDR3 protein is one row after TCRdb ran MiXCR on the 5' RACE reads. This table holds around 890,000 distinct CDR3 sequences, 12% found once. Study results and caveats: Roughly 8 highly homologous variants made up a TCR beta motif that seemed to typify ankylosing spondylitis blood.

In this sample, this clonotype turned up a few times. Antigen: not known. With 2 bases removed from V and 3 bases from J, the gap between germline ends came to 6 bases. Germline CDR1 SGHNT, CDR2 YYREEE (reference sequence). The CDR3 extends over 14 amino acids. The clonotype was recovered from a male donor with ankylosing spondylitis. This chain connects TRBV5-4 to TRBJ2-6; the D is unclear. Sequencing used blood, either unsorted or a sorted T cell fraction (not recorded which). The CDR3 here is CASSLVGGANVLTF. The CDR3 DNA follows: TGTGCCAGCAGCTTAGTGGGTGGGGCCAACGTCCTGACTTTC.